This TCR beta chain was sequenced during a study of metastatic and nonmetastatic thyroid tumors. On the study more broadly: Across peripheral blood and tumor or nodule tissue samples taken from malignant and benign thyroid patients, the repertoires were compared with one another.

Study conclusions and caveats: Compared with benign nodules, malignant thyroid tumors were reported to have significantly higher TCR beta diversity in both blood and tumor.

Ahead of thyroid surgery, no patient had received treatment of any kind. V lost 1 base, J lost 5 bases, and 13 bases lay in between. The CDR3 sequence is 14 residues long. Germline V gives CDR1 DFQATT, CDR2 SNEGSKA (reference sequence). By sample share, this clone is medium-sized. Its antigen is as yet unknown. TCRdb re-analyzed the PCR reads using MiXCR. Among about 15,000 clones listed, roughly 19% were seen once. The chain has TRBV20-1 and TRBJ2-3, with TRBD2 as a possible D gene (6 bases). The source is a female donor with papillary thyroid cancer or a benign thyroid nodule (not recorded which). Some clones in this sample may be carry-over from other donors' samples. The sample taken for sequencing was blood. CDR3 nucleotides: TGCAGTGCTAGAGCGGGAGAAGCTGTAGATACGCAGTATTTT. Protein product: CSARAGEAVDTQYF.